This TCR beta chain was identified in a study of T cells expressing NK-cell markers (TCRdb year 2020). Describing the broader study: In sorted CD3+CD56+NKG2C+, CD3+CD56+NKG2C- and CD3+CD56-NKG2C+ T-cell subsets from about eight donors, TCR beta-chain repertoires were profiled. Of the eight sequenced donors, seven were found to be HCMV-seropositive and one was found to be HCMV-seronegative. The study sequenced eight donors, all healthy volunteers chosen at random: three men and five women. Libraries were sequenced as 2 x 150 bp reads on Illumina HiSeq 2000/2500, MiSeq or NextSeq. General findings and caveats noted by the study authors: Those dominant clonotypes were again the most abundant among CD3+CD56-NKG2C+ cells in several donors, at about 25-60.1%. Whether the expanded NKG2C-expressing T cell clones were specific for HCMV antigens was left unclear. In roughly six donors, the dominant CD3+CD56+NKG2C+ clonotypes were among the top 10 CD8+ clonotypes and accounted for about 1.0-7.5% of CD8+ T cells.

HCMV serostatus was determined by detecting HCMV-specific IgG in serum with a commercial ELISA kit. Ficoll density gradient centrifugation was used to isolate peripheral blood mononuclear cells from blood. About this clonotype: What this receptor recognizes is not known.

Sequencing instrument: Illumina HiSeq 2000. 5'RACE template switching, by which a universal primer site and unique molecular identifiers were added, was used to make TCR beta cDNA libraries. cDNA synthesis was primed from the TCR beta constant segment and was followed by two successive PCR amplification steps. The study's processing was this. MIGEC was used to demultiplex reads and group the reads by UMI, and MiTCR was used to assemble and quantify clonotypes. To exclude erroneous sequences, only TCR cDNA sequences supported by at least two reads were retained. The tcR package was used for downstream repertoire analysis, with clonotypes matched between fractions based on CDR3 nucleotide sequence plus V segment. VDJmatch was used to annotate antigen specificity against VDJdb, with one amino acid substitution in CDR3 permitted. After reprocessing by TCRdb, each CDR3 protein sequence is one entry, and no DNA is given. None of the V and J calls come from the authors' own analysis; TCRdb made them. The table kept for this sample lists over 100,000 distinct CDR3 sequences. Less than 20% of the sample lies in the top ten.

CDR1 and CDR2 are drawn from the germline V gene: MGHDK, SYGVNS. The CDR3 numbers 13 residues from cysteine through phenylalanine. No DNA sequence was recorded. Sequenced: blood T cells: a sorted CD56 or NKG2C T cell subset, CD4+ or CD8+ T cells, or bulk PBMC T cells (not recorded which). This receptor was obtained from a woman aged 18-70 years in good health. The chain employs TRBV25-1 and TRBJ2-7; TCRdb names TRBD2, which stays unverified in the absence of DNA. This receptor carries the CDR3 CASSPSGFYEQYF.